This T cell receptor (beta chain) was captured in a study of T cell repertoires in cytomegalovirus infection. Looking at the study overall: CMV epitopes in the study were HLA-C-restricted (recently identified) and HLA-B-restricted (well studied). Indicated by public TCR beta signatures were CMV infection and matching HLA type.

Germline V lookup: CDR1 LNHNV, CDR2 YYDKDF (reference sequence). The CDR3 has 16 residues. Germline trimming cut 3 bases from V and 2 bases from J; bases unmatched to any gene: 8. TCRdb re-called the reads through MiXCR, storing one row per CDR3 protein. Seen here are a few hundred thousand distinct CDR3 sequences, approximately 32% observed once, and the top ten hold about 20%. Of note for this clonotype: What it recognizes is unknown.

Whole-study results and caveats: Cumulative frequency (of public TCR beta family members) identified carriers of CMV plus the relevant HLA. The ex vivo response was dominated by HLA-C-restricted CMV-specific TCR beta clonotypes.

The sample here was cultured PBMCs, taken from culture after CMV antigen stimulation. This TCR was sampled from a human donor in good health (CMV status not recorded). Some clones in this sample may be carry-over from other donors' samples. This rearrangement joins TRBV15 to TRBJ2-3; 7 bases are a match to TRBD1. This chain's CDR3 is CATSSYDRESTDTQYF. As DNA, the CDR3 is TGTGCCACCAGCAGTTACGACAGGGAGTCCACAGATACGCAGTATTTT.